This T cell receptor (beta chain) was sequenced during a study of shared clonotypes between healthy human individuals (dated by TCRdb to about 2020). Regarding the complete study: The cohort included a few men and a couple of women between 18 and 49 years of age. To increase sequencing depth and limit assay-specific biases, TCR repertoire library preparation and sequencing were carried out by different laboratories using diverse techniques. For each donor, three plates each were used for CD4 naive and CD4 memory, two plates were used for CD8 naive, and one plate was used for CD8 memory. Leukapheresis yielded between about 0.9 and 10 billion PBMCs per donor. To estimate repertoire size and how much clonotype sharing occurs between individuals, the study deeply sequenced the blood TCR repertoires of several healthy adults.

Healthy HIV-negative adults with no recently reported acute infections or vaccinations were included as donors. Only Caucasian adults living in Nashville, Tennessee, USA were represented among the donors. Magnetic negative selection was used to enrich CD4+ T cells, after which naive cells were positively selected on CD45RA and the negative fraction became the memory subset. After blood collection by leukapheresis, PBMCs were isolated using Ficoll-Histopaque density gradient centrifugation and then cryopreserved in the vapor phase of liquid nitrogen. Purity and quantity of every magnetically sorted T cell population were checked by analytical flow cytometry. Genomic DNA was isolated from every sorted fraction and measured by UV absorbance on a Nanodrop 2000c. The research as a whole found: Even with the large sequencing depth, rarefaction of the sorted-subset datasets indicated that sequencing was incomplete. Naive subsets generally had larger estimated clonotype richness than memory subsets. Across several donors, about 5.2% of naive CD4, roughly 3.3% of naive CD8, 2% to 2.5% of memory CD4, and about 0.4% of memory CD8 clonotypes were shared. Because the study included a small number of donors, the genetic and exposure-history diversity represented was limited. Sampling was limited to blood, and TCR repertoires in tissue likely differ from TCR repertoires in blood. Higher generation probabilities were observed for clonotypes shared by all four sorted-subset donors than for non-shared clonotypes. Pairwise subsampling indicated that sequencing depth was expected to affect the degree of clonotype sharing among donors.

TCR CDR3 regions were amplified from genomic DNA by multiplex PCR using the deep immunoSEQ assay. Genomic DNA extracted from each cell subset was distributed evenly over all wells of several immunoSEQ 96-well plates, and each plate served as one replicate. For sorted subsets, each replicate PCR was loaded with about 200 ng genomic DNA, equivalent to approximately 33,000 T cell genomes. Purified libraries were quantified with a Qubit 3.0 fluorometer, sized on a Bioanalyzer 2100, and re-quantified with the KAPA Library Quantification kit. Each immunoSEQ 96-well plate was sequenced on its own single-read 150-cycle Illumina NextSeq 550 flow cell. Processing in the source paper ran as follows. Because the immunoSEQ output held only junctional sequences and lacked quality scores, the filtering could not match the filtering applied to full-length reads. Sequences were annotated with PyIR, a Python wrapper for IgBLAST v1.9, and V/J genes and CDR3 were assigned using IMGT germline references. Reads with weak V/J assignments (E-value above 1e-6), missing CDR3, stop codons, out-of-frame junctions, or ambiguous translated residues were removed. V3J clonotypes were defined as sequences sharing the same inferred V gene, J gene, and CDR3 amino acid sequence. Percentage overlap between repertoires was computed as shared unique clonotypes divided by the size of the smaller repertoire. Richness of each repertoire was evaluated using RTK rarefaction, the Chao1 estimator, and Recon v2.1 estimates of unobserved clonotypes. OLGA was used to compute generation probabilities for all TCRbeta clonotypes that the gDNA method yielded from a handful of donors. TCRdb mirrors the immuneACCESS table, restricted to in-frame sequences. Some clones are absent from its copies; in checked studies, under half trace to an unresolved V gene, and the reason for the others is unknown. The V and J calls and clone size were taken over from that table, and D and trimming were inferred from the DNA. The sample table contains more than 400,000 clones; only one count was recorded for approximately 95% of them. Around 0.066% of the sample goes to the ten largest clones.

The CDR3 starts with the cysteine, ends with the phenylalanine, and has 16 residues. Only the CDR3 DNA stays, 48 bases, in frame from base 1. Trimming accounts for 1 base at V and 7 bases at J, while the number of junction bases matched to no gene is 13. CDR1 and CDR2 (SGHAT, FQNNGV) derive from the germline V gene. Regarding this clone: Its antigen is unknown. Per-base quality was not reported, and no clone a single base away is much larger than it.

The specimen sequenced was naive CD4+ T cells sorted from blood. Taken with the paper, the label for cell subset or site translates to: CD45RA+ positively selected. The chain is assembled from TRBV11-2 and TRBJ2-7, with 7 middle bases fitting TRBD1. This TCR was sampled from a woman in her 30s in good health. The DNA reads TGTGCCAGCAGCTTAGTGTCCGGGACAGAACTTGGTGAGCAGTACTTC. Its protein product is CASSLVSGTELGEQYF.